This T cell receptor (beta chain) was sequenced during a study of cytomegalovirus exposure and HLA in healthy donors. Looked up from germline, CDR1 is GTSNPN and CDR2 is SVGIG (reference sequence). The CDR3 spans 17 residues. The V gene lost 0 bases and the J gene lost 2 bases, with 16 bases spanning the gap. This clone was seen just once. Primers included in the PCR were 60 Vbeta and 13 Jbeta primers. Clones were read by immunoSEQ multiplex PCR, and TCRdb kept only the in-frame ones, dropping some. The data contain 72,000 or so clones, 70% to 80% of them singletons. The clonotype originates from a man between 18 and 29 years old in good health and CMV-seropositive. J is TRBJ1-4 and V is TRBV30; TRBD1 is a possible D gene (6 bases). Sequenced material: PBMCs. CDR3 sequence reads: CAWSVGDSGATNEKLFF. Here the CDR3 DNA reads TGTGCCTGGAGTGTAGGAGACTCAGGGGCCACTAATGAAAAACTGTTTTTT.